The rows below give T cell receptor beta chains drawn from one sample of a study of T cell changes during pregnancy in multiple sclerosis. The data were produced by immunoSEQ multiplex PCR, yet TCRdb's version contains in-frame clones alone and is incomplete. This table has 35,000 to 45,000 clones, about 89% appearing once. The sample in question was CD4+ T cells from peripheral blood mononuclear cells, obtained in the first trimester of pregnancy. Receptors originate from a female donor with multiple sclerosis, enrolled in a pregnancy study. CDR3s include the opening cysteine and the closing phenylalanine or tryptophan. D genes are given only for firm matches. Not all rows give a size; the values are once, few, many and, for expanded clones, a class.

j_call: TRBJ2-3
d_call: TRBD1
v_call: TRBV30
clone_size: NA
cdr3_aa: CAYSGQGWGDTQYF
cdr3_nt: TGTGCCTATTCAGGACAGGGCTGGGGAGATACGCAGTATTTT

j_call: TRBJ1-1
d_call: NA
v_call: TRBV6-5
clone_size: once
cdr3_aa: CASSYYRGSEAFF
cdr3_nt: TGTGCCAGCAGTTATTATAGGGGGTCTGAAGCTTTCTTT

j_call: TRBJ1-5
d_call: NA
v_call: TRBV30
clone_size: once
cdr3_aa: CAWSGGVTLPNQPQHF
cdr3_nt: TGTGCCTGGAGTGGGGGGGTCACCCTTCCCAATCAGCCCCAGCATTTT

j_call: TRBJ2-7
d_call: NA
v_call: TRBV18
clone_size: NA
cdr3_aa: CASSPTGVGYEQYF
cdr3_nt: TGTGCCAGCTCACCAACGGGGGTTGGATACGAGCAGTACTTC

j_call: TRBJ2-2
d_call: NA
v_call: TRBV25-1
clone_size: NA
cdr3_aa: CASLATGRGPGELFF
cdr3_nt: TGTGCCAGCTTGGCGACCGGGAGAGGCCCTGGGGAGCTGTTTTTT

j_call: TRBJ2-1
d_call: NA
v_call: TRBV9
clone_size: NA
cdr3_aa: CASSVDPGGGSYNEQFF
cdr3_nt: TGTGCCAGCAGCGTAGACCCAGGGGGAGGCTCCTACAATGAGCAGTTCTTC

j_call: TRBJ1-2
d_call: NA
v_call: TRBV6-5
clone_size: NA
cdr3_aa: CASSPPEAFYGYTF
cdr3_nt: TGTGCCAGCAGCCCCCCAGAAGCGTTCTATGGCTACACCTTC

j_call: TRBJ1-5
d_call: NA
v_call: TRBV5-8
clone_size: NA
cdr3_aa: CASSFLAQPQHF
cdr3_nt: TGTGCCAGCAGCTTTTTGGCCCAGCCCCAGCATTTT

j_call: TRBJ2-1
d_call: NA
v_call: TRBV11-2
clone_size: NA
cdr3_aa: CASSPGRFRGLSYNEQFF
cdr3_nt: TGTGCCAGCAGCCCAGGAAGGTTCCGGGGACTCTCCTACAATGAGCAGTTCTTC

j_call: TRBJ2-1
d_call: TRBD1
v_call: TRBV5-1
clone_size: NA
cdr3_aa: CASSQTGEMSYNEQFF
cdr3_nt: TGCGCCAGCAGCCAGACAGGGGAAATGTCCTACAATGAGCAGTTCTTC

j_call: TRBJ2-3
d_call: TRBD2
v_call: TRBV11-2
clone_size: NA
cdr3_aa: CASSLNLAGVGDTQYF
cdr3_nt: TGTGCCAGCAGCTTAAACCTAGCGGGAGTTGGAGATACGCAGTATTTT

j_call: TRBJ1-2
d_call: TRBD1
v_call: TRBV27
clone_size: few
cdr3_aa: CASSKAGTANYGYTF
cdr3_nt: TGTGCCAGCAGTAAAGCCGGGACAGCTAACTATGGCTACACCTTC

j_call: TRBJ2-7
d_call: TRBD2
v_call: TRBV10-2
clone_size: once
cdr3_aa: CASSLAGDLYEQYF
cdr3_nt: TGCGCCAGCAGTTTAGCGGGAGACCTATACGAGCAGTACTTC

j_call: TRBJ2-1
d_call: TRBD2
v_call: TRBV19
clone_size: once
cdr3_aa: CASSTTSANEQFF
cdr3_nt: TGTGCCAGTAGCACGACTAGCGCCAATGAGCAGTTCTTC

j_call: TRBJ1-2
d_call: TRBD1
v_call: TRBV11-2
clone_size: NA
cdr3_aa: CASSLVGQGEGYTF
cdr3_nt: TGTGCCAGCAGCTTAGTCGGACAGGGCGAAGGCTACACCTTC

j_call: TRBJ2-3
d_call: NA
v_call: TRBV5-1
clone_size: NA
cdr3_aa: CASSQRTIRTDTQYF
cdr3_nt: TGCGCCAGCAGCCAAAGGACTATTCGCACAGATACGCAGTATTTT

j_call: TRBJ1-5
d_call: TRBD1
v_call: TRBV30
clone_size: once
cdr3_aa: CAWSRLQGLAQPQHF
cdr3_nt: TGTGCCTGGAGCCGACTACAGGGGTTGGCTCAGCCCCAGCATTTT

j_call: TRBJ2-5
d_call: TRBD1
v_call: TRBV11-3
clone_size: NA
cdr3_aa: CASSSGQGQETQYF
cdr3_nt: TGTGCCAGCAGCTCCGGACAGGGGCAAGAGACCCAGTACTTC

j_call: TRBJ2-6
d_call: NA
v_call: TRBV11-1
clone_size: NA
cdr3_aa: CASSPDLRAGFSGANVLTF
cdr3_nt: TGTGCCAGCAGTCCTGACCTCAGAGCGGGTTTCTCTGGGGCCAACGTCCTGACTTTC

j_call: TRBJ1-5
d_call: NA
v_call: TRBV15
clone_size: NA
cdr3_aa: CATSRGGGGSNQPQHF
cdr3_nt: TGTGCCACCAGCAGAGGGGGAGGGGGGAGCAATCAGCCCCAGCATTTT

j_call: TRBJ1-3
d_call: NA
v_call: TRBV14
clone_size: NA
cdr3_aa: CASSQGGTSGNTIYF
cdr3_nt: TGTGCCAGCAGCCAAGGCGGGACCTCTGGAAACACCATATATTTT

j_call: TRBJ2-7
d_call: NA
v_call: TRBV7-6
clone_size: NA
cdr3_aa: CASSPRTVSGEQYF
cdr3_nt: TGTGCCAGCAGCCCACGGACAGTGTCAGGCGAGCAGTACTTC

j_call: TRBJ2-1
d_call: NA
v_call: TRBV30
clone_size: once
cdr3_aa: CALGTSHGEQFF
cdr3_nt: TGTGCCCTTGGGACTTCCCACGGTGAGCAGTTCTTC

j_call: TRBJ2-7
d_call: TRBD2
v_call: TRBV2
clone_size: NA
cdr3_aa: CASSSQGGGYEQYF
cdr3_nt: TGTGCCAGCAGCTCACAGGGCGGGGGGTACGAGCAGTACTTC

j_call: TRBJ1-2
d_call: NA
v_call: TRBV2
clone_size: once
cdr3_aa: CASSDWRQNGYTF
cdr3_nt: TGTGCCAGCAGTGATTGGCGACAAAATGGCTACACCTTC

j_call: TRBJ2-1
d_call: TRBD2
v_call: TRBV19
clone_size: NA
cdr3_aa: CASSIRGAGLGNEQFF
cdr3_nt: TGTGCCAGTAGTATTCGGGGAGCGGGATTGGGGAATGAGCAGTTCTTC

j_call: TRBJ1-2
d_call: NA
v_call: TRBV2
clone_size: NA
cdr3_aa: CASSEINTGYTF
cdr3_nt: TGTGCCAGCAGTGAAATAAACACCGGCTACACCTTC

j_call: TRBJ2-2
d_call: TRBD2
v_call: TRBV19
clone_size: NA
cdr3_aa: CASMPSGITGELFF
cdr3_nt: TGTGCCAGTATGCCTAGCGGGATCACCGGGGAGCTGTTTTTT

j_call: TRBJ1-4
d_call: TRBD1
v_call: TRBV28
clone_size: NA
cdr3_aa: CASSSPGQGRTNEKLFF
cdr3_nt: TGTGCCAGCAGTTCTCCGGGACAGGGTAGAACTAATGAAAAACTGTTTTTT

j_call: TRBJ1-2
d_call: NA
v_call: TRBV7-2
clone_size: NA
cdr3_aa: CASSLYGVDYGYTF
cdr3_nt: TGTGCCAGCAGCTTATACGGGGTGGACTATGGCTACACCTTC

j_call: TRBJ1-1
d_call: NA
v_call: TRBV4-1
clone_size: NA
cdr3_aa: CASSSELTNTEAFF
cdr3_nt: TGCGCCAGCAGCTCGGAGCTGACGAACACTGAAGCTTTCTTT

j_call: TRBJ2-5
d_call: TRBD2
v_call: TRBV12-5
clone_size: NA
cdr3_aa: CASGLSLAGMGETQYF
cdr3_nt: TGTGCTAGTGGTTTGTCACTAGCGGGTATGGGGGAGACCCAGTACTTC

j_call: TRBJ1-2
d_call: NA
v_call: TRBV5-6
clone_size: NA
cdr3_aa: CASSLYRANYGYTF
cdr3_nt: TGTGCCAGCAGCTTGTACAGAGCTAACTATGGCTACACCTTC

j_call: TRBJ2-7
d_call: TRBD2
v_call: TRBV6-1
clone_size: NA
cdr3_aa: CASSELRGSSYEQYF
cdr3_nt: TGTGCCAGCAGTGAATTGCGGGGGAGCTCCTACGAGCAGTACTTC

j_call: TRBJ2-1
d_call: NA
v_call: TRBV7-9
clone_size: NA
cdr3_aa: CASTEGRGYNEQFF
cdr3_nt: TGTGCCAGCACCGAGGGTCGGGGGTACAATGAGCAGTTCTTC

j_call: TRBJ1-1
d_call: NA
v_call: TRBV30
clone_size: NA
cdr3_aa: CAWTTDGGGTNTEAFF
cdr3_nt: TGTGCCTGGACGACTGACGGGGGGGGGACGAACACTGAAGCTTTCTTT

j_call: TRBJ2-1
d_call: NA
v_call: TRBV2
clone_size: few
cdr3_aa: CASSTAVSYNEQFF
cdr3_nt: TGTGCCAGCAGTACTGCGGTTTCCTACAATGAGCAGTTCTTC

j_call: TRBJ1-1
d_call: TRBD1
v_call: TRBV6-1
clone_size: NA
cdr3_aa: CATQRRDRNTEAFF
cdr3_nt: TGTGCCACACAACGTAGGGACAGGAACACTGAAGCTTTCTTT

j_call: TRBJ1-2
d_call: TRBD1
v_call: TRBV7-9
clone_size: NA
cdr3_aa: CASSSGQYAGYTF
cdr3_nt: TGTGCCAGCAGCTCGGGACAGTATGCTGGCTACACCTTC

j_call: TRBJ2-1
d_call: NA
v_call: TRBV11-3
clone_size: once
cdr3_aa: CASSSNSNEQFF
cdr3_nt: TGTGCCAGCAGCTCAAATAGCAATGAGCAGTTCTTC

j_call: TRBJ2-1
d_call: TRBD2
v_call: TRBV6-1
clone_size: NA
cdr3_aa: CASSEARASGASGNEQFF
cdr3_nt: TGTGCCAGCAGTGAAGCTAGGGCTAGCGGTGCCTCTGGCAATGAGCAGTTCTTC

j_call: TRBJ1-4
d_call: NA
v_call: TRBV6-7
clone_size: once
cdr3_aa: CASITGSSTNEKLFF
cdr3_nt: TGTGCCAGCATCACCGGTAGCTCAACTAATGAAAAACTGTTTTTT

j_call: TRBJ1-2
d_call: TRBD1
v_call: TRBV27
clone_size: NA
cdr3_aa: CASRTGGYGYTF
cdr3_nt: TGTGCCAGCAGGACAGGGGGCTATGGCTACACCTTC

j_call: TRBJ2-7
d_call: NA
v_call: TRBV4-1
clone_size: NA
cdr3_aa: CASSQGGPAYEQYF
cdr3_nt: TGCGCCAGCAGCCAAGGAGGTCCGGCCTACGAGCAGTACTTC

j_call: TRBJ2-7
d_call: NA
v_call: TRBV10-2
clone_size: NA
cdr3_aa: CASSERNSYEQYF
cdr3_nt: TGCGCCAGCAGTGAACGGAACAGCTACGAGCAGTACTTC

j_call: TRBJ2-7
d_call: NA
v_call: TRBV18
clone_size: NA
cdr3_aa: CASSPTDYEQYF
cdr3_nt: TGTGCCAGCTCACCGACAGACTACGAGCAGTACTTC

j_call: TRBJ2-7
d_call: TRBD2
v_call: TRBV7-9
clone_size: few
cdr3_aa: CASSLGLAGDEQYF
cdr3_nt: TGTGCCAGCAGCCTGGGACTAGCGGGAGACGAGCAGTACTTC

j_call: TRBJ2-1
d_call: TRBD2
v_call: TRBV6-1
clone_size: NA
cdr3_aa: CASSEHGLDVYNEQFF
cdr3_nt: TGTGCCAGCAGTGAACACGGACTAGACGTCTACAATGAGCAGTTCTTC

j_call: TRBJ2-6
d_call: NA
v_call: TRBV6-4
clone_size: NA
cdr3_aa: CASSDSTGAGANVLTF
cdr3_nt: TGTGCCAGCAGTGACTCAACGGGGGCTGGGGCCAACGTCCTGACTTTC

j_call: TRBJ1-5
d_call: NA
v_call: TRBV28
clone_size: NA
cdr3_aa: CASSLPGSNQPQHF
cdr3_nt: TGTGCCAGCAGTTTACCGGGTAGCAATCAGCCCCAGCATTTT

j_call: TRBJ1-2
d_call: NA
v_call: TRBV19
clone_size: NA
cdr3_aa: CASSIAPRLNYGYTF
cdr3_nt: TGTGCCAGTAGTATAGCCCCCAGGCTTAACTATGGCTACACCTTC

j_call: TRBJ2-7
d_call: TRBD2
v_call: TRBV7-9
clone_size: NA
cdr3_aa: CASSADLAGFSYEQYF
cdr3_nt: TGTGCCAGCAGCGCAGACCTAGCGGGATTCTCCTACGAGCAGTACTTC